This is a list of T cell receptor beta chains from one sample in a study of blood T cell repertoires in COVID-19. The repertoire was sequenced with immunoSEQ multiplex PCR; TCRdb's copy has only in-frame clones and lacks some. The data contain about 98,000 clones, roughly 84% of them singletons. The sample comprised peripheral blood. The receptors were sampled from a human donor in a cohort sampled during active COVID-19. Each CDR3 is given with its conserved first and last residue. Each record gives: J gene, V gene, clone size, D gene, CDR3 protein, CDR3 DNA. D genes are given only for firm matches. Clone size is not always given. Where it is, it says once, few, many or a class for expanded clones.

>TRBJ1-5|TRBV7-3|NA|NA
CASNRKMGLTGGQPQHF
TGTGCCAGCAACCGTAAAATGGGTTTGACCGGGGGTCAGCCCCAGCATTTT
>TRBJ1-5|TRBV7-8|NA|NA
CASSAPQGKSNQPQHF
TGTGCCAGCAGCGCCCCCCAGGGAAAGTCAAATCAGCCCCAGCATTTT
>TRBJ1-2|TRBV10-1|NA|TRBD1
CASTPYRGRGRPYGYTF
TGCGCCAGCACCCCGTACAGGGGGCGAGGACGCCCCTATGGCTACACCTTC
>TRBJ1-1|TRBV11-1|NA|TRBD1
CASSGQGAGHTEAFF
TGTGCCAGCAGCGGACAGGGGGCCGGGCACACTGAAGCTTTCTTT
>TRBJ2-7|TRBV25-1|NA|NA
CASSFTGYEQYF
TGTGCCAGCAGTTTCACAGGCTACGAGCAGTACTTC
>TRBJ2-4|TRBV11-2|NA|TRBD1
CASSAARQGEGNIQYF
TGTGCCAGCAGCGCCGCGCGGCAGGGGGAAGGGAACATTCAGTACTTC
>TRBJ2-7|TRBV7-2|NA|TRBD1
CASSLEVEWDRGAYEQYF
TGTGCCAGCAGCTTAGAGGTGGAGTGGGACAGGGGTGCCTACGAGCAGTACTTC
>TRBJ1-4|TRBV5-1|NA|NA
CASSPARYPATNEKLFF
TGCGCCAGCAGCCCCGCCAGGTACCCCGCAACTAATGAAAAACTGTTTTTT
>TRBJ2-3|TRBV7-3|NA|TRBD1
CASSLRDRGQGDTQYF
TGTGCCAGCAGCCTCCGGGACAGGGGGCAAGGAGATACGCAGTATTTT
>TRBJ2-2|TRBV14|NA|NA
CASSRGWNTGELFF
TGTGCCAGCAGCCGCGGGTGGAACACCGGGGAGCTGTTTTTT
>TRBJ1-2|TRBV7-2|few|TRBD1
CASSRTGLGYTF
TGTGCCAGCAGCCGGACAGGGCTCGGCTACACCTTC
>TRBJ1-1|TRBV2|NA|NA
CASTEEMNTEAFF
TGTGCCAGCACCGAGGAGATGAACACTGAAGCTTTCTTT
>TRBJ2-5|TRBV20-1|NA|TRBD2
CSAGLASVQYF
TGCAGTGCTGGACTAGCGTCCGTCCAGTACTTC
>TRBJ2-7|TRBV7-5|NA|NA
CVRREQSYEQYF
TGTGTCAGAAGGGAACAGTCCTACGAGCAGTACTTC
>TRBJ2-5|TRBV7-3|NA|TRBD2
CASSPVRGVRETQYF
TGTGCCAGCAGCCCGGTACGGGGGGTACGGGAGACCCAGTACTTC
>TRBJ2-3|TRBV5-4|NA|NA
CASSWGTSTDTQYF
TGTGCCAGCAGCTGGGGGACTAGCACAGATACGCAGTATTTT
>TRBJ2-4|TRBV24-1|NA|NA
CATSDVRSGWGKNIQYF
TGTGCCACCAGTGATGTGCGGTCGGGGTGGGGCAAAAACATTCAGTACTTC
>TRBJ2-1|TRBV7-2|NA|TRBD2
CASSLTVRTSRVNEQFF
TGTGCCAGCAGCTTAACAGTCAGGACTAGCAGGGTAAATGAGCAGTTCTTC
>TRBJ1-2|TRBV6-6|NA|TRBD1
CASNPGTGLDYTF
TGTGCCAGCAACCCCGGGACAGGGTTAGACTACACCTTC
>TRBJ2-1|TRBV19|NA|NA
CASSIQARRNEQFF
TGTGCCAGTAGTATCCAGGCTCGGCGCAATGAGCAGTTCTTC
>TRBJ1-5|TRBV2|few|NA
CASRGDWGNQPQHF
TGTGCCAGCAGAGGGGATTGGGGCAATCAGCCCCAGCATTTT
>TRBJ1-5|TRBV6-6|NA|TRBD1
CASSYTGERQPQHF
TGTGCCAGCAGTTACACAGGGGAGCGTCAGCCCCAGCATTTT
>TRBJ2-7|TRBV28|once|TRBD2
CASSSLLAGGRVEQYF
TGTGCCAGCAGTTCTCTACTAGCGGGGGGGCGGGTCGAGCAGTACTTC
>TRBJ2-2|TRBV29-1|NA|NA
CSVAAGATGELFF
TGCAGCGTTGCGGCAGGGGCCACCGGGGAGCTGTTTTTT
>TRBJ1-2|TRBV5-5|NA|NA
CASSPSGDYGYTF
TGTGCCAGCAGCCCCTCCGGGGACTATGGCTACACCTTC
>TRBJ1-1|TRBV19|few|NA
CANLQENTEAFF
TGTGCCAATTTACAGGAGAACACTGAAGCTTTCTTT
>TRBJ1-1|TRBV7-2|NA|NA
CASSLDHLRGEAFF
TGTGCCAGCAGCTTAGATCACTTACGGGGTGAAGCTTTCTTT
>TRBJ1-6|TRBV27|few|NA
CASSLSPLAGPNSPLHF
TGTGCCAGCAGTTTATCGCCCCTGGCAGGGCCGAATTCACCCCTCCACTTT
>TRBJ1-1|TRBV20-1|NA|NA
CSAYAGVEAFF
TGCAGTGCTTATGCCGGGGTTGAAGCTTTCTTT
>TRBJ2-3|TRBV10-1|NA|NA
CASSVPLLENQTKVCPSTDTQYF
TGCGCCAGCAGTGTTCCGCTCCTGGAGAACCAGACCAAAGTGTGTCCTAGCACAGATACGCAGTATTTT
>TRBJ1-2|TRBV18|NA|TRBD1
CASSTRTGINYGYTF
TGTGCCAGCTCAACCCGGACAGGGATTAACTATGGCTACACCTTC
>TRBJ1-6|TRBV15|NA|NA
CATSRGGGNNSPLHF
TGTGCCACCAGCAGAGGAGGGGGAAATAATTCACCCCTCCACTTT
>TRBJ2-7|TRBV21-1|NA|NA
CASSTTTGTGPYEQYF
TGTGCCAGCAGCACCACCACAGGGACAGGACCCTACGAGCAGTACTTC
>TRBJ2-1|TRBV5-1|NA|NA
CASSLEGGVAFF
TGCGCCAGCAGCTTGGAGGGCGGGGTCGCGTTCTTC
>TRBJ1-2|TRBV9|NA|TRBD1
CASSGTGGYGYTF
TGTGCCAGCAGCGGGACAGGGGGGTATGGCTACACCTTC
>TRBJ2-7|TRBV5-1|NA|TRBD1
CASRLQGAGEQYF
TGCGCCAGCAGGCTGCAGGGGGCAGGGGAGCAGTACTTC
>TRBJ2-3|TRBV7-3|NA|NA
CASSLLTRTDTQYF
TGTGCCAGCAGCTTATTAACTCGAACAGATACGCAGTATTTT
>TRBJ2-1|TRBV2|NA|NA
CASRPVASHEQFF
TGTGCCAGCAGGCCAGTAGCTTCCCATGAGCAGTTCTTC
>TRBJ2-3|TRBV7-2|NA|TRBD2
CASSFTSGGSGQYF
TGTGCCAGCAGCTTCACTAGCGGGGGCTCGGGGCAGTATTTT
>TRBJ2-5|TRBV7-2|NA|TRBD1
CASSLGTGPPRETQYF
TGTGCCAGCAGCCTGGGGACAGGCCCGCCTCGGGAGACCCAGTACTTC
>TRBJ2-5|TRBV3-1/TRBV3-2|NA|TRBD1
CASSPAKGAGAQGETQYF
TGTGCCAGCAGCCCAGCGAAGGGGGCCGGGGCCCAAGGGGAGACCCAGTACTTC
>TRBJ1-4|TRBV4-1|NA|NA
CASSQSSGKGATNEKLFF
TGCGCCAGCAGCCAATCTTCAGGGAAAGGAGCAACTAATGAAAAACTGTTTTTT
>TRBJ2-3|TRBV5-1|NA|NA
CASTKPGADTQYF
TGCGCCAGCACCAAACCAGGGGCAGATACGCAGTATTTT
>TRBJ2-7|TRBV5-8|NA|TRBD1
CASSFLYGQASYEQYF
TGTGCCAGCAGCTTTCTTTATGGACAGGCCTCCTACGAGCAGTACTTC
>TRBJ1-4|TRBV7-9|NA|NA
CASSRRAQGGEKLFF
TGTGCCAGCAGCCGGCGGGCTCAGGGAGGTGAAAAACTGTTTTTT
>TRBJ1-2|TRBV4-2|many|TRBD1
CASSQDLWTGGFYGYTF
TGTGCCAGCAGCCAAGATCTCTGGACAGGGGGTTTCTATGGCTACACCTTC
>TRBJ1-5|TRBV27|few|TRBD1
CASSPADRGYQPQHF
TGTGCCAGCAGTCCGGCGGACAGGGGGTATCAGCCCCAGCATTTT
>TRBJ1-5|TRBV6-2/TRBV6-3|NA|TRBD1
CASSTDRTGSNQPQHF
TGTGCCAGCAGTACGGACAGGACAGGTTCCAATCAGCCCCAGCATTTT
>TRBJ1-2|TRBV5-1|NA|TRBD1
CASSSSTGNYGYTF
TGCGCCAGCAGCTCCTCGACAGGGAACTATGGCTACACCTTC
>TRBJ2-1|TRBV4-3|NA|NA
CASSQDSTVNSYNEQFF
TGCGCCAGCAGCCAAGATAGTACCGTCAACTCCTACAATGAGCAGTTCTTC
>TRBJ2-7|TRBV4-3|NA|NA
CASSQEYSSYEQYF
TGCGCCAGCAGCCAAGAATACAGCTCCTACGAGCAGTACTTC
>TRBJ1-1|TRBV5-1|NA|NA
CASSRKEDTEAFF
TGCGCCAGTTCCAGGAAGGAGGACACTGAAGCTTTCTTT
>TRBJ1-1|TRBV7-3|NA|TRBD1
CASSQTGATEAFF
TGTGCCAGCAGCCAAACAGGGGCCACTGAAGCTTTCTTT